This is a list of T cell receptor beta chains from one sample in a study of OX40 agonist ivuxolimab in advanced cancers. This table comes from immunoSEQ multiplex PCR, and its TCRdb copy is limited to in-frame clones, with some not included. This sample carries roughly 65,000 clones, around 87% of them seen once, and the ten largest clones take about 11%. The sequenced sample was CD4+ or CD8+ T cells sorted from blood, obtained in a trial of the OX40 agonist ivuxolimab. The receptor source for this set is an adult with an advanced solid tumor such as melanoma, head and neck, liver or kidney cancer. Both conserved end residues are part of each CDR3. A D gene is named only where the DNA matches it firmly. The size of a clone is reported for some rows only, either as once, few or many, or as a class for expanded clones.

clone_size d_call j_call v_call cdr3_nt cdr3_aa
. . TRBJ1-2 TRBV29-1 TGCAGCGTTGAAGATGGGACGGGGGGGCGAGGCTACACCTTC CSVEDGTGGRGYTF
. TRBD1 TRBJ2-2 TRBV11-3 TGTGCCAGCCGGACAGGGGGCTTAACCGGGGAGCTGTTTTTT CASRTGGLTGELFF
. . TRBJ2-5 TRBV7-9 TGTGCCAGCAGCCAAGGCACAGGGAAAGAGACCCAGTACTTC CASSQGTGKETQYF
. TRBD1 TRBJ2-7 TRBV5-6 TGTGCCAGCACTCGTCGGGCAGGGGGCCCCTACGAGCAGTACTTC CASTRRAGGPYEQYF
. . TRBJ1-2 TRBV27 TGTGCCAGCAGGCCGGAGGGGGGAGCTAACTATGGCTACACCTTC CASRPEGGANYGYTF
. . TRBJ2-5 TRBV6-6 TGTGCCAGCAGTTACTCAGCTGTGCTTCAAGAGACCCAGTACTTC CASSYSAVLQETQYF
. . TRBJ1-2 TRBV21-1 TGTGCCAGCAGCGGCCGGCCCTATTGGCGGGGCTACACCTTC CASSGRPYWRGYTF
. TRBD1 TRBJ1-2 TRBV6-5 TGTGCCAGCGGGGGACAGGGGGCGGACTATGGCTACACCTTC CASGGQGADYGYTF
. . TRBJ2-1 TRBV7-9 TGTGCCAGCAGCAGACAGGAGCAGTTCTTC CASSRQEQFF
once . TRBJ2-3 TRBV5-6 TGTGCCAGCAGCCTTAGGGGGGGGCTAGACCTGGATACGCAGTATTTT CASSLRGGLDLDTQYF